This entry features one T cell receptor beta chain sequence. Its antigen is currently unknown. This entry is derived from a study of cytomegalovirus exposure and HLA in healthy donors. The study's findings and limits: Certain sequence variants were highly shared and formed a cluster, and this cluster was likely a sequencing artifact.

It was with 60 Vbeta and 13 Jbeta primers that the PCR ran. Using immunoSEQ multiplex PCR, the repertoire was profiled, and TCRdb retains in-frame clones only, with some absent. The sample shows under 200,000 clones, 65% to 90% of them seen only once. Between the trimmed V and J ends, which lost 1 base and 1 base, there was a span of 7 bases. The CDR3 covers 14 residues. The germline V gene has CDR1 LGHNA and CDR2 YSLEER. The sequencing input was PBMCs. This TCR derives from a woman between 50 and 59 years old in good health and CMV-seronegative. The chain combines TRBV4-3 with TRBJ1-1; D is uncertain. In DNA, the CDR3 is TGCGCCAGCAGCCAAGGGACTCGGAACACTGAAGCTTTCTTT. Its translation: CASSQGTRNTEAFF.